One sample yielded the 12 T cell receptor beta chains listed below, sequenced in a study of T cell repertoires in cytomegalovirus infection. Each CDR3 protein is one row after TCRdb ran MiXCR on the reads. The sample has about 440,000 distinct CDR3 sequences; 31% are singletons. Sequencing input: PBMCs. These receptor sequences come from a human donor in good health (CMV status not recorded). Some clones in this sample may be carry-over from other donors' samples.

The J gene is TRBJ1-2, the V gene TRBV20-1; D might be TRBD1 (5 bases). The CDR3 sequence is 16 residues long. V was shortened by 3 bases and J by 2 bases, with 19 bases between the two germline ends. Germline values: CDR1 DFQATT, CDR2 SNEGSKA (reference sequence). CDR3: CSARSFQGSPNYGYTF. CDR3 sequence (DNA): TGCAGTGCTAGGTCTTTTCAGGGCTCCCCCAACTATGGCTACACCTTC.

This clonotype turned up a few times. In nucleotides, the CDR3 is TGTGCCAGCAGCTTCGGGGGGCCGGACGAGCAGTACTTC. It codes for CASSFGGPDEQYF. This rearrangement joins TRBV7-2 to TRBJ2-7; D is perhaps TRBD2 (7 bases). Germline V CDR1 and CDR2: SGHTA, FQGNSA. With 3 bases removed from V and 5 bases from J, the gap between germline ends came to 11 bases. The CDR3 contains 13 residues.

As regards this clonotype: The junction does not match germline at one end; this may be a read error. The chain uses TRBV28 and TRBJ1-2; 8 positions agree with TRBD1. CDR1 and CDR2 (germline): MDHEN, SYDVKM. The CDR3 consists of 15 residues. In nucleotides, the CDR3 is TGTGCCAGCAGTCTACAACGCAGGGGGCGTAATGGCTCCACCTTC. It translates to CASSLQRRGRNGSTF.

The DNA for the CDR3 is TGTGCCAGCAGTGCTGAGTATTCTGGAAACACCATATATTTT. Its translation: CASSAEYSGNTIYF. The rearrangement links TRBV6-1 to TRBJ1-3; D is uncertain. Trimming removed 4 bases at V and 1 base at J, with 8 bases between. This CDR3 comprises 14 residues. CDR1 MNHNS and CDR2 SASEGT come from the germline V gene.

V usage is TRBV6-5 and J usage is TRBJ1-6; 11 bases are shared with TRBD1. The CDR3 has 15 amino acids. Germline CDR1 MNHEY, CDR2 SVGAGI. The J segment lost 10 bases and the V segment lost 4 bases, leaving 6 bases of the junction unmatched. DNA of the CDR3: TGTGCCAGCAGTTCGGACAGGGGGCGTCGATCACCCCTCCACTTT. It yields the protein CASSSDRGRRSPLHF.

V usage is TRBV11-2 and J usage is TRBJ1-2; no reliable D call. V was clipped by 6 bases and J by 3 bases, with 17 bases between them. This CDR3 has 15 amino acids. The V gene's germline CDR1 is SGHAT and CDR2 FQNNGV. CDR3 nucleotides: TGTGCCAGCAGGCTTGGTCCGGGTGAGGACTATGGCTACACCTTC. Protein: CASRLGPGEDYGYTF.

V is TRBV6-1 and J is TRBJ2-7; D remains ambiguous. The CDR3 sequence is 10 residues long. V was trimmed by 6 bases and J by 7 bases, leaving 7 bases between them. Germline V CDR1 and CDR2: MNHNS, SASEGT. In DNA form, the CDR3 reads TGTGCCAGCAGGGACCTTGAGCAGTACTTC. Protein sequence: CASRDLEQYF.

The rearrangement joins TRBV11-2 to TRBJ2-1; TRBD2 matches 10 bases. The germline CDR1 and CDR2 sequences are SGHAT and FQNNGV. The CDR3 spans 17 residues. J gave up 9 bases and V 0 bases, and 11 bases lay outside the gene matches. CDR3 amino acids: CASSLDLGERGGGEQFF. The CDR3 region has the DNA TGTGCCAGCAGCTTAGATTTGGGCGAGCGGGGGGGCGGTGAGCAGTTCTTC.

As for this clonotype: At one boundary the junction diverges from the germline segment, which might be a read error. The chain is built from TRBV28 and TRBJ1-4; D might be TRBD1 (5 bases). Germline V gene sequence: CDR1 MDHEN, CDR2 SYDVKM. This CDR3 spans 15 amino acids. In DNA, the CDR3 is TGTGCCAGCAGATCCGAGGGGACTCAAAATGAAAAACTTTTTTTT. It is translated as CASRSEGTQNEKLFF.

In its sample, this clonotype was seen a few times. The chain recombines TRBV28 with TRBJ2-5; no firm D call. This CDR3 spans 12 amino acids. Germline V gene lookup returns CDR1 MDHEN and CDR2 SYDVKM. The V and J ends lost 4 bases and 7 bases respectively, with 10 bases between them. In DNA, the CDR3 is TGTGCCAGCAGTTCTCCCCCAAGGACCCAGTACTTC. Protein: CASSSPPRTQYF.

The chain recombines TRBV5-6 with TRBJ1-5; D is ambiguous. Germline lookup yields CDR1 SGHDT and CDR2 YYEEEE. V was trimmed by 1 base and J by 9 bases, leaving 11 bases between them. This CDR3 region has 13 residues. This CDR3 is CASSLTHGWPQHF. The CDR3 DNA follows: TGTGCCAGCAGCTTGACCCACGGTTGGCCCCAGCATTTT.

The V gene is TRBV10-2, the J gene TRBJ1-3; no clear D gene. CDR1 WSHSY and CDR2 SAAADI come from the germline V gene. V was pared by 8 bases and J by 2 bases, with 10 bases between. This CDR3 region has 13 residues. CDR3 sequence (DNA): TGCGCCAGCGTTCAGCTTACTGGAAACACCATATATTTT. Translated: CASVQLTGNTIYF.